Listed here is a single T cell receptor beta chain. What it binds is not known. This entry comes from a study of response to subunit inactivated influenza vaccine. Study-level results: Few new T cells, the authors suggested, are recruited by each seasonal influenza vaccination.

V dropped 8 bases and J dropped 3 bases, with 14 bases sitting between them. The CDR3 length is 14 residues. From the RT-PCR reads, TCRdb called clonotypes with MiXCR, one entry per CDR3 protein. The sample includes hundreds of thousands of distinct CDR3 sequences, around 9.9% of them seen just once. The chain carries TRBV12-3 or TRBV12-4 and TRBJ1-5; D remains unclear. The specimen was PBMCs from blood, collected roughly 47 days after vaccination. The receptor comes from a middle-aged man who received an inactivated influenza vaccine. The chain's CDR3 is CASGPGRNNQPQHF. Written as DNA, the CDR3 is TGTGCCAGCGGCCCCGGACGGAACAATCAGCCCCAGCATTTT.